One T cell receptor beta chain is described in this entry. Other DNA sequences of this sample code for an identical CDR3. This sample is drawn from a study of cytomegalovirus exposure and HLA in healthy donors. V gave up 0 bases and J gave up 1 base, with 7 bases separating them. The CDR3 spans 15 residues. Germline CDR1 is SGHRS and CDR2 is YFSETQ. Vbeta (60) and Jbeta (13) primers were used in the PCR. The repertoire was sequenced with immunoSEQ multiplex PCR; TCRdb's copy has only in-frame clones and lacks some. The data hold around 200,000 clones, with approximately 79% observed a single time. The receptor comes from a man in his fifties in good health and CMV-seronegative. The chain is built from TRBV5-1 and TRBJ2-2, with a weak D call TRBD1 (6 bases). The sequenced sample was PBMCs. This CDR3 is CASSLAQGNTGELFF. In DNA, the CDR3 is TGCGCCAGCAGCTTGGCACAGGGGAACACCGGGGAGCTGTTTTTT.